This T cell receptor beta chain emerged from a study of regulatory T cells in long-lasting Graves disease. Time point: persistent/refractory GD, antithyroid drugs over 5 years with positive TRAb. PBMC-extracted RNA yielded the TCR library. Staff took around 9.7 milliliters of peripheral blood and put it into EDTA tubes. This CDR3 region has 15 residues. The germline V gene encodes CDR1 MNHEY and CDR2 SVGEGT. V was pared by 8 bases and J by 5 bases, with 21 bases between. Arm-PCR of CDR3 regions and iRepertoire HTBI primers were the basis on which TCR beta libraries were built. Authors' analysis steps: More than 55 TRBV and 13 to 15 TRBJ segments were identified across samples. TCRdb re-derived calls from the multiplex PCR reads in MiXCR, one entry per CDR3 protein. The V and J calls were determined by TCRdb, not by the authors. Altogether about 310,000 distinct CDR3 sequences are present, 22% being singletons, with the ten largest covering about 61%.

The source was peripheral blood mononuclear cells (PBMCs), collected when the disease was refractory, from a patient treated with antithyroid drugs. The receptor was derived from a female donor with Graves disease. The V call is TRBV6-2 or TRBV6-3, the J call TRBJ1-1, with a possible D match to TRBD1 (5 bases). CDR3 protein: CASPPPPGGGTEAFF. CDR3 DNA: TGTGCCAGCCCTCCTCCTCCGGGGGGGGGGACTGAAGCTTTCTTT.